These T cell receptor beta chains were read from a single sample in a study of T cell repertoires in cytomegalovirus infection. Each CDR3 protein gets one entry after TCRdb re-called the reads with MiXCR. This sample carries roughly 200,000 distinct CDR3 sequences, 15% to 20% of them seen once, and the ten largest clones take around 25%. Sequencing was performed on CD8+ T cells from PBMCs. All receptors derive from a human donor in good health (CMV status not recorded). Some clones in this sample may be carry-over from other donors' samples. The CDR3 runs from the conserved cysteine through the conserved F or W. A D gene is named only where the DNA matches it firmly. The listing skips clone size in some rows; elsewhere it reads once, few, many or a size class.

>TRBV6-6|TRBJ1-1|-|-
CASSARTLSWGYTEAFF
TGTGCCAGCAGTGCTAGGACGCTCTCATGGGGATACACTGAAGCTTTCTTT
>TRBV7-2|TRBJ1-1|-|-
CASSFPWGNTEAFF
TGTGCCAGCAGCTTTCCGTGGGGGAACACTGAAGCTTTCTTT
>TRBV20-1|TRBJ1-1|few|-
CSARDRYRVYTEAFF
TGCAGTGCTAGAGATCGATATAGGGTATACACTGAAGCTTTCTTT
>TRBV20-1|TRBJ1-4|-|TRBD1
CSAQDRGGEKLFF
TGCAGTGCTCAGGACAGGGGTGGGGAAAAACTGTTTTTT
>TRBV20-1|TRBJ2-7|-|-
CSARDRLRYEQYF
TGCAGTGCTAGAGATCGATTACGGTACGAGCAGTACTTC
>TRBV4-1|TRBJ2-1|-|-
CASSQDSGQKNEQFF
TGCGCCAGCAGCCAAGATTCAGGACAGAAGAATGAGCAGTTCTTC
>TRBV5-6|TRBJ1-2|-|-
CASSYTTGTAYGYTF
TGTGCCAGCAGCTATACCACCGGGACCGCCTATGGCTACACCTTC
>TRBV29-1|TRBJ1-1|few|-
CSVDGGANTEAFF
TGCAGCGTTGATGGTGGGGCGAACACTGAAGCTTTCTTT
>TRBV7-8|TRBJ1-5|few|-
CASSPRRDQPQHF
TGTGCCAGCAGCCCTCGCAGGGATCAGCCCCAGCATTTT
>TRBV12-3/TRBV12-4|TRBJ1-1|-|-
CASSPGNRPEAFF
TGTGCCAGCAGTCCGGGGAACAGACCTGAAGCTTTCTTT
>TRBV7-2|TRBJ1-5|many|-
CASSLGQYSNQPQHF
TGTGCCAGCAGCTTAGGACAGTATAGCAATCAGCCCCAGCATTTT
>TRBV14|TRBJ1-2|-|-
CASSHQENYLWGYTF
TGTGCCAGCAGCCACCAGGAGAACTACCTATGGGGCTACACCTTC
>TRBV28|TRBJ2-1|few|-
CASSFPGSAVIEQFF
TGTGCCAGCAGTTTCCCAGGGAGCGCCGTGATCGAGCAGTTCTTC
>TRBV10-3|TRBJ2-7|-|TRBD1
CAISGQGRPYEQYF
TGTGCCATCAGTGGACAGGGCCGACCCTACGAGCAGTACTTC
>TRBV7-2|TRBJ1-2|-|-
CASSFSTNYGYTF
TGTGCCAGCAGCTTCTCAACCAACTATGGCTACACCTTC
>TRBV6-5|TRBJ2-6|-|-
CDSTASSSGANVLTF
TGTGACAGCACAGCGTCCTCTTCTGGGGCCAACGTCCTGACTTTC
>TRBV12-3/TRBV12-4|TRBJ1-5|few|-
CASSLQRNQPQHF
TGTGCCAGCAGTCTACAGCGTAATCAGCCCCAGCATTTT
>TRBV20-1|TRBJ1-1|few|-
CSARDTSHTEAFF
TGCAGTGCTAGAGATACGTCCCACACTGAAGCTTTCTTT
>TRBV24-1|TRBJ1-1|few|-
CATSGLGNTEAFF
TGTGCCACCAGTGGACTGGGGAACACTGAAGCTTTCTTT
>TRBV28|TRBJ2-5|few|TRBD1
CASSQTGGIEETQYF
TGTGCCAGCAGTCAGACAGGGGGCATCGAAGAGACCCAGTACTTC
>TRBV7-9|TRBJ2-7|-|-
CASRTLTQGYEQYF
TGTGCCAGCAGGACACTCACTCAGGGCTACGAGCAGTACTTC
>TRBV7-8|TRBJ1-6|many|-
CASSHGDSSYNSPLHF
TGTGCCAGCAGCCACGGAGACAGCTCCTATAATTCACCCCTCCACTTT
>TRBV28|TRBJ2-7|-|TRBD1
CASNRGPISSYEQYF
TGTGCCAGCAACAGGGGGCCAATTTCCTCCTACGAGCAGTACTTC
>TRBV7-9|TRBJ2-2|few|TRBD2
CASSGSGGTNTGELFF
TGTGCCAGCAGCGGAAGCGGGGGGACAAACACCGGGGAGCTGTTTTTT
>TRBV4-3|TRBJ2-3|few|TRBD2
CASSQDHLAGDADTQYF
TGCGCCAGCAGCCAAGATCACCTAGCGGGGGATGCAGATACGCAGTATTTT
>TRBV2|TRBJ2-2|-|-
CASSDLEQEGTGELFF
TGTGCCAGCAGTGATCTCGAACAGGAGGGGACCGGGGAGCTGTTTTTT
>TRBV7-2|TRBJ2-3|few|-
CASSLIPGGTDTQYF
TGTGCCAGCAGCTTAATTCCGGGGGGCACAGATACGCAGTATTTT
>TRBV28|TRBJ1-2|many|-
CASSLPGTYGYTF
TGTGCCAGCAGTTTACCAGGGACGTATGGCTACACCTTC
>TRBV5-1|TRBJ1-5|-|TRBD1
CASSPGTGTGQPQHF
TGCGCCAGCAGCCCAGGGACAGGGACCGGGCAGCCCCAGCATTTT
>TRBV19|TRBJ1-5|many|-
CATLSGGNQPQHF
TGTGCCACCCTATCGGGCGGCAATCAGCCCCAGCATTTT
>TRBV29-1|TRBJ1-2|-|TRBD1
CSVRDSYGYTF
TGCAGCGTTAGGGACAGCTATGGCTACACCTTC
>TRBV5-6|TRBJ2-1|few|TRBD2
CASSSGTPYEQFF
TGTGCCAGCAGCAGCGGGACTCCCTATGAGCAGTTCTTC
>TRBV7-8|TRBJ2-3|few|-
CASSLHPGPPTDTQYF
TGTGCCAGCAGCTTACATCCAGGGCCCCCCACAGATACGCAGTATTTT
>TRBV29-1|TRBJ1-1|-|-
CSVELDNTEAFF
TGCAGCGTTGAACTTGATAACACTGAAGCTTTCTTT
>TRBV6-2/TRBV6-3|TRBJ2-1|-|TRBD2
CASRASGSYNEQFF
TGTGCCAGCAGAGCTAGCGGCTCCTACAATGAGCAGTTCTTC
>TRBV6-2/TRBV6-3|TRBJ2-7|-|-
CASSYSLGANEQYF
TGTGCCAGCAGTTACTCCCTGGGGGCCAACGAGCAGTACTTC
>TRBV6-5|TRBJ2-2|few|-
CASTRPNTGELFF
TGTGCCAGCACCAGACCTAACACCGGGGAGCTGTTTTTT
>TRBV11-2|TRBJ1-2|few|-
CASSLGQITGYTF
TGTGCCAGCAGCTTAGGACAGATTACTGGCTACACCTTC
>TRBV7-9|TRBJ2-7|-|-
CASSPRGARPYEQYF
TGTGCCAGCAGTCCCAGGGGGGCCCGACCCTACGAGCAGTACTTC
>TRBV7-2|TRBJ2-1|many|-
CASRQTYNEQFF
TGTGCCAGCAGACAGACTTACAATGAGCAGTTCTTC
>TRBV28|TRBJ1-5|-|-
CASTGQNNQPQHF
TGTGCCAGCACAGGACAGAATAATCAGCCCCAGCATTTT
>TRBV11-2|TRBJ2-3|few|-
CASSLGSASTQYF
TGTGCCAGCAGCTTAGGGTCGGCTAGTACCCAGTATTTT
>TRBV7-9|TRBJ1-3|-|TRBD1
CASRTGTGGLSGNTIYF
TGTGCCAGCAGGACCGGGACAGGGGGCCTCTCTGGAAACACCATATATTTT
>TRBV6-2/TRBV6-3|TRBJ2-1|-|-
CASSYVSSSYNEQFF
TGTGCCAGCAGTTACGTATCAAGTTCCTACAATGAGCAGTTCTTC
>TRBV9|TRBJ2-1|-|-
CASSGGNHGHEQFF
TGTGCCAGCAGCGGGGGGAACCATGGCCATGAGCAGTTCTTC
>TRBV6-6|TRBJ1-1|-|-
CASSQTAEAFF
TGTGCCAGCAGCCAGACAGCCGAAGCTTTCTTT
>TRBV4-1|TRBJ2-7|-|-
CASSQATDLYEQYF
TGCGCCAGCAGCCAAGCTACGGATCTCTACGAGCAGTACTTC
>TRBV7-2|TRBJ2-7|few|-
CASSPRAGEEQYF
TGTGCCAGCAGCCCAAGGGCAGGAGAAGAGCAGTACTTC
>TRBV3-1|TRBJ2-1|few|-
CASSQGPSYNEQFF
TGTGCCAGCAGCCAGGGTCCCTCCTACAATGAGCAGTTCTTC
>TRBV5-5|TRBJ2-1|few|-
CASSLGGREPHNEQFF
TGTGCCAGCAGCTTGGGGGGGCGGGAACCCCACAATGAGCAGTTCTTC
>TRBV4-3|TRBJ2-7|-|TRBD2
CASSQQLTTSGASSYEQYF
TGCGCCAGCAGCCAACAACTTACTACTAGCGGGGCAAGCTCCTACGAGCAGTACTTC
>TRBV4-3|TRBJ1-6|few|-
CASSQETWGLASLHF
TGCGCCAGCAGCCAAGAGACATGGGGCCTCGCGTCCCTCCACTTT
>TRBV5-4|TRBJ2-3|few|TRBD2
CASSLGGLVEDTQYF
TGTGCCAGCAGCTTGGGGGGACTAGTAGAAGATACGCAGTATTTT
>TRBV6-5|TRBJ1-4|-|TRBD1
CASSYRLGTATEKLFF
TGTGCCAGCAGTTACCGGCTCGGGACAGCTACTGAAAAACTGTTTTTT